Sequencing of this T cell receptor beta chain was carried out in a study of shared clonotypes between healthy human individuals. Study findings and constraints: Rarefaction demonstrated incomplete sorted-subset sequencing despite large depth.

Regarding this clone: Its antigen remains unidentified.

The CDR3 is 18 amino acids. The V gene's germline CDR1 is SGHTA and CDR2 FQGTGA. Trimming removed 0 bases from V and 4 bases from J; junction bases left unmatched: 6. Sequencing used immunoSEQ multiplex PCR; TCRdb keeps in-frame clones, though not all of them. Among over a million clones listed, roughly 70% were seen once. This TCR derives from a man aged 18 to 30 in good health. Sequencing was performed on memory CD4+ T cells sorted from blood. The sample's subset: CD45RA-negative fraction. The chain employs TRBV7-3 and TRBJ1-6, with 10 bases lining up with TRBD1. This CDR3 reads CASSLTGQGEGYNSPLHF. The DNA of the CDR3 is TGTGCCAGCAGCTTAACCGGACAGGGGGAAGGGTATAATTCACCCCTCCACTTT. Filled out from reference TRBV7-3 and TRBJ1-6, the complete variable domain reads GAGVSQTPSNKVTEKGKYVELRCDPISGHTALYWYRQSLGQGPEFLIYFQGTGAADDSGLPNDRFFAVRPEGSVSTLKIQRTERGDSAVYLCASSLTGQGEGYNSPLHFGNGTRLTVT.